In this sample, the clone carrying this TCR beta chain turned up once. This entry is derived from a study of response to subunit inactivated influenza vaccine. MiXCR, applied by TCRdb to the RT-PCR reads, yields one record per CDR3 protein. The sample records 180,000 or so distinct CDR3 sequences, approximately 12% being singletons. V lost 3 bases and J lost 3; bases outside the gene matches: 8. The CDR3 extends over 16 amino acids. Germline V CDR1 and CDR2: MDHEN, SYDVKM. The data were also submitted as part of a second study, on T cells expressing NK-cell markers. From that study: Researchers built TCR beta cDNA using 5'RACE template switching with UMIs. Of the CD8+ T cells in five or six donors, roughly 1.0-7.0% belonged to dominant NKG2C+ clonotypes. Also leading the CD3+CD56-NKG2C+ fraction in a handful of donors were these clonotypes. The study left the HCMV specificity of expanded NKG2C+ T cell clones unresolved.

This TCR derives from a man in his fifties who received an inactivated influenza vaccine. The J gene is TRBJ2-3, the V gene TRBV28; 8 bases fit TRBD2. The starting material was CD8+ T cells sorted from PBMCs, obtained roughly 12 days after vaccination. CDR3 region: CASSLQAGAITDTQYF. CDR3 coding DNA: TGTGCCAGCAGTTTGCAAGCGGGAGCCATTACAGATACGCAGTATTTT.